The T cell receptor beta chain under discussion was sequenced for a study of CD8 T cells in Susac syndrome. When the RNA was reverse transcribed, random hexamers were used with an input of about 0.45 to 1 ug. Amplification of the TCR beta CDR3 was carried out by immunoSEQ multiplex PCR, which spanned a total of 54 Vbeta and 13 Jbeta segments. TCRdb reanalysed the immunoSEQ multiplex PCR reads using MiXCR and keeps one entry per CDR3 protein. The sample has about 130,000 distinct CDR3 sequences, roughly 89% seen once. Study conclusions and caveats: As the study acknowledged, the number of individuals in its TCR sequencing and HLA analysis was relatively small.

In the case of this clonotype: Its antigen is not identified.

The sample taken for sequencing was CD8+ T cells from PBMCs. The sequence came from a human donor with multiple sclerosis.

CDR3 sequence (DNA): TGTGCCAGCAGCTCCGGGACCGCAGATGAAAAACTGTTTTTT. As protein: CASSSGTADEKLFF. The J gene is TRBJ1-4, the V gene TRBV12-3 or TRBV12-4; D is possibly TRBD1 (5 bases). The CDR3 has 14 residues. The ends were cut back, 6 bases at V and 6 bases at J, with 14 bases in the middle.